The 18 T cell receptor beta chains listed next were all sequenced from one sample in a study of T cell responses to AZD1222 COVID-19 vaccine. Profiled with immunoSEQ multiplex PCR; TCRdb holds only in-frame clones, not every one. Among approximately 180,000 clones listed, just over 90% were seen once. Source: peripheral blood, taken on day 0 of AZD1222 vaccination. Source of these receptors: an adult in good health.

The V call is TRBV3-1 (or the pseudogene TRBV3-2), the J call TRBJ1-4, with 7 bases that match TRBD1. Looked up from germline, CDR1 is LGHDT and CDR2 is YNNKEL (reference sequence). This CDR3 region has 15 residues. The V segment lost 1 base and the J segment 8 bases; nucleotides outside the gene matches: 7. The CDR3 reads CASSQVGQGGEKLFF. The DNA for the CDR3 is TGTGCCAGCAGCCAAGTGGGGCAGGGGGGAGAAAAACTGTTTTTT.

This clone was recorded only once. The genes are TRBV2 and TRBJ1-5, with D tentatively TRBD1 (6 bases). Looked up from germline, CDR1 is SNHLY and CDR2 is FYNNEI. V was cut by 6 bases and J by 0 bases, with 12 bases left in between. The CDR3 covers 15 residues. DNA for the CDR3: TGTGCCAGCAGGACCGGGACAAGTAGCAATCAGCCCCAGCATTTT. Translation gives CASRTGTSSNQPQHF.

The rearrangement links TRBV7-9 to TRBJ1-2, with TRBD1 as a possible D gene (5 bases). CDR3 length equals 14 residues. Trimming shortened V by 0 bases and J by 4 bases, and 9 bases separated the two germline ends. Germline-derived CDR1 and CDR2 are SEHNR and FQNEAQ (reference sequence). The CDR3 loop is CASSLASGGYGYTF. In DNA, the CDR3 is TGTGCCAGCAGCTTAGCGTCCGGGGGCTATGGCTACACCTTC.

The chain is built from TRBV29-1 and TRBJ1-2, with D maybe TRBD1 (6 bases). Trimming removed 5 bases from V and 6 bases from J, with 10 bases in between. Germline V gene data show CDR1 as SQVTM and CDR2 as ANQGSEA. This CDR3 has 11 amino acids. The CDR3 sequence: CSVRAGDGYTF. The CDR3, as DNA: TGCAGCGTTAGGGCAGGGGATGGCTACACCTTC.

V is TRBV4-1 and J is TRBJ2-7, with D unclear. Trimming cost V 1 base and J 4 bases, with 8 bases left between them. Germline CDR1 is MGHRA and CDR2 is YSYEKL. There are 13 residues in the CDR3. For the CDR3, the DNA is TGCGCCAGCAGCCAAGGGGAACAATACGAGCAGTACTTC. This codes for CASSQGEQYEQYF.

This chain links TRBV15 with TRBJ1-2; a weak D match, TRBD1 (6 bases). Trimming shortened V by 1 base and J by 4 bases, and 10 bases separated the two germline ends. The CDR3 is made up of 14 amino acids. Germline V lookup: CDR1 LNHNV, CDR2 YYDKDF (reference sequence). The chain's CDR3 is CATSRGQAIYGYTF. As DNA, the CDR3 is TGTGCCACCAGCAGAGGACAGGCGATCTATGGCTACACCTTC.

This clone was seen once. The chain links TRBV7-6 to TRBJ1-1, with a weak D call TRBD1 (6 bases). In germline, CDR1 is SGHVS, CDR2 FNYEAQ. The CDR3 runs to 15 residues. The V and J ends lost 4 bases and 6 bases respectively, with 18 bases between them. The CDR3 loop reads CASSSQQGSNPEAFF. The CDR3 DNA is TGTGCCAGCAGCTCACAACAGGGTAGCAACCCTGAAGCTTTCTTT.

CDR3 nucleotide sequence: TGTGCCAGCAGCCAAGAGTATAGGCCGGCAGATACGCAGTATTTT. This gives the protein CASSQEYRPADTQYF. The chain has TRBV14 and TRBJ2-3, with D unresolved. With 0 bases removed from V and 4 bases from J, the gap between germline ends came to 11 bases. The CDR3 is made up of 15 amino acids. Germline CDR1 and CDR2: SGHDN and FVKESK.

J is TRBJ1-1 and V is TRBV3-1 (or the pseudogene TRBV3-2); D may be TRBD1 (6 bases). The CDR3 extends over 13 amino acids. The germline V gene encodes CDR1 LGHDT and CDR2 YNNKEL (reference sequence). The V end was cut by 1 base, the J end by 7 bases, with 10 bases between. In DNA form, the CDR3 reads TGTGCCAGCAGCCAAGCAGGGGTGGGTGAAGCTTTCTTT. Its translation is CASSQAGVGEAFF.

There are a few counts of this clone. The chain recombines TRBV10-3 with TRBJ2-3; 7 nucleotides line up with TRBD2. The CDR3 has 15 amino acids. CDR1 is ENHRY, CDR2 SYGVKD, per germline. V lost 4 bases to trimming and J lost 5 bases; unmatched junction nucleotides: 9. CDR3 nucleotide sequence: TGTGCCATCAGTGCGCTCGGGGGGAGGGAAGATACGCAGTATTTT. Translated: CAISALGGREDTQYF.

The V gene is TRBV2, the J gene TRBJ1-5; TRBD1 aligns across 9 bases. The V gene end was trimmed by 6 bases and the J gene end by 2 bases; junction bases not matched to a gene: 5. The CDR3 length is 15 residues. Per the germline V gene, CDR1 is SNHLY and CDR2 is FYNNEI. CDR3 coding DNA: TGTGCCAGCAGGGGGGACAGGGACGGCAATCAGCCCCAGCATTTT. It encodes CASRGDRDGNQPQHF.

This chain links TRBV5-1 with TRBJ2-7, with D possibly matching TRBD2 (5 bases). This CDR3 has 11 residues. Between the trimmed V and J ends, which lost 0 bases and 7 bases, there was a span of 5 bases. CDR1 SGHRS and CDR2 YFSETQ come from the germline V gene. The CDR3 loop is CASSLAGEQYF. The DNA of the CDR3 is TGCGCCAGCAGCTTGGCGGGGGAGCAGTACTTC.

The chain has TRBV10-3 and TRBJ2-2; tentative D call: TRBD2 (5 bases). Trimming pared 6 bases from V and 5 bases from J, leaving 13 bases between. The CDR3 spans 14 residues. Per germline, CDR1 ENHRY and CDR2 SYGVKD. CDR3 amino acids: CAIRETTGTGELFF. DNA of the CDR3: TGTGCCATCAGGGAGACGACGGGGACCGGGGAGCTGTTTTTT.

This clone was detected a few times. This chain uses TRBV2 with TRBJ1-1, with D unresolved. The CDR3 has 10 amino acids. Trimming left V 4 bases short and J 6 bases short, with 3 bases between. Germline V CDR1 and CDR2: SNHLY, FYNNEI. The CDR3 sequence is CASSGAEAFF. The DNA for the CDR3 is TGTGCCAGCAGTGGGGCTGAAGCTTTCTTT.

The V call is TRBV6-5, the J call TRBJ2-3; 7 bases agree with TRBD1. The CDR3 sequence is 14 residues long. Germline V gives CDR1 MNHEY, CDR2 SVGAGI. V dropped 6 bases and J dropped 4; count of bases not matched to a gene: 7. In nucleotides, the CDR3 is TGTGCCAGCAGCAACAGGGGATCGCCAGATACGCAGTATTTT. This translates into CASSNRGSPDTQYF.

The gene calls are TRBV10-3 and TRBJ2-5; TRBD2 matches at 11 bases. CDR1 ENHRY and CDR2 SYGVKD come from the germline V gene. This CDR3 contains 17 residues. V shed 3 bases, J shed 0 bases, and the junction held 6 bases outside the gene matches. The CDR3 sequence: CAISDPGLAVYQETQYF. The CDR3 DNA reads TGTGCCATCAGTGATCCGGGACTAGCGGTATACCAAGAGACCCAGTACTTC.

This chain joins TRBV18 and TRBJ1-6; D is perhaps TRBD1 (6 bases). Germline CDR1 is KGHSH and CDR2 is LQKENI. The CDR3 sequence is 15 residues long. V was clipped by 2 bases and J by 10 bases, with 15 bases between them. CDR3 DNA: TGTGCCAGCTCACCAAGGGCCGGGGGCGAGTCACCCCTCCACTTT. It is translated as CASSPRAGGESPLHF.

V usage is TRBV6-5 and J usage is TRBJ1-1; D remains ambiguous. The germline CDR1 and CDR2 sequences are MNHEY and SVGAGI. V gave up 2 bases and J gave up 1 base, with 11 bases separating them. CDR3 length: 15 amino acids. For the CDR3, the DNA is TGTGCCAGCAGTTACCGCCCCTGGGAGAACACTGAAGCTTTCTTT. It encodes CASSYRPWENTEAFF.